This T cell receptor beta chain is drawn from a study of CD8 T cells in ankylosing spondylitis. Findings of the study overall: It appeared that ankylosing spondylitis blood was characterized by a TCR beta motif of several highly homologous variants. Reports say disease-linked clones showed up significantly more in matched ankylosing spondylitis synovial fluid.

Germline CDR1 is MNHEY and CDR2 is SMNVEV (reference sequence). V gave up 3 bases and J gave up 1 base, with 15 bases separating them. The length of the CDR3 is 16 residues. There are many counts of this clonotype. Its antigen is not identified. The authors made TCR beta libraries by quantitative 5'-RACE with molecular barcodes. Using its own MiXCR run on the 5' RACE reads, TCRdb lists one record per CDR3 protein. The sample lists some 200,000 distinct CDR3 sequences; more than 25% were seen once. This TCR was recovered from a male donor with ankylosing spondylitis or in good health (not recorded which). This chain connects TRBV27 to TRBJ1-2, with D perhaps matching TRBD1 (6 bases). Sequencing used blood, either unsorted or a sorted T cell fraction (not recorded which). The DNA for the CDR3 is TGTGCCAGCAGTTTCCGGGGGGCCAGAAATAACTATGGCTACACCTTC. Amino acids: CASSFRGARNNYGYTF.